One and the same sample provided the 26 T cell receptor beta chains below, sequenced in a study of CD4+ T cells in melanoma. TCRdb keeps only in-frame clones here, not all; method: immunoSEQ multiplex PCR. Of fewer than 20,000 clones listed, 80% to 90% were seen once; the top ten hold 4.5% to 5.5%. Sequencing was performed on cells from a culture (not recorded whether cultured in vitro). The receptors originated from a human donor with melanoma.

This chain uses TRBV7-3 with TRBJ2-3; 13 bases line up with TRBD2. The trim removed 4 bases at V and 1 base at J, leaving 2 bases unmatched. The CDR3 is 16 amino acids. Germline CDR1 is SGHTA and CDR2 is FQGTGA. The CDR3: CASSYGTSGGTDTQYF. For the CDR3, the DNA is TGTGCCAGCAGCTACGGGACTAGCGGGGGCACAGATACGCAGTATTTT. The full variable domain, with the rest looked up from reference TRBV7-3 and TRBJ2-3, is GAGVSQTPSNKVTEKGKYVELRCDPISGHTALYWYRQSLGQGPEFLIYFQGTGAADDSGLPNDRFFAVRPEGSVSTLKIQRTERGDSAVYLCASSYGTSGGTDTQYFGPGTRLTVL.

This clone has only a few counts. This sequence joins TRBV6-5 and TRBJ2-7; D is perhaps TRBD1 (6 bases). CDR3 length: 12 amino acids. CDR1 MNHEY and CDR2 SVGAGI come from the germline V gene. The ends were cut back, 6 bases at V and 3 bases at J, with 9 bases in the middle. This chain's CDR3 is CASSSDSYEQYF. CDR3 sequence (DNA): TGTGCCAGCAGCTCGGACAGCTACGAGCAGTACTTC.

In DNA, the CDR3 is TGTGCCAGCAGCTTCGACAGATTTTCTGAAGCTTTCTTT. Translating it yields CASSFDRFSEAFF. The chain uses TRBV7-9 and TRBJ1-1; D possibly corresponds to TRBD1 (5 bases). The CDR3 contains 13 residues. The germline CDR1 and CDR2 sequences are SEHNR and FQNEAQ (reference sequence). V lost 3 bases and J lost 6, with 11 bases in between.

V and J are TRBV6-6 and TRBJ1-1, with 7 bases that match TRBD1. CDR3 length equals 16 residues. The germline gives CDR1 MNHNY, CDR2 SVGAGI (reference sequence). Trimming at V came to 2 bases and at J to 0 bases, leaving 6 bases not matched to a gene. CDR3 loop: CASSYQIGTVNTEAFF. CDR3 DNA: TGTGCCAGCAGTTACCAGATCGGGACAGTGAACACTGAAGCTTTCTTT.

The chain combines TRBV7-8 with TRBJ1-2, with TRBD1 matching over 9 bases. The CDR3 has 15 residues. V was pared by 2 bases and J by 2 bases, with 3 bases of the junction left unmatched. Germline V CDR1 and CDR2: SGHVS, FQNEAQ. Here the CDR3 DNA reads TGTGCCAGCAGCTTACGGGACAGGGAGAACTATGGCTACACCTTC. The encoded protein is CASSLRDRENYGYTF.

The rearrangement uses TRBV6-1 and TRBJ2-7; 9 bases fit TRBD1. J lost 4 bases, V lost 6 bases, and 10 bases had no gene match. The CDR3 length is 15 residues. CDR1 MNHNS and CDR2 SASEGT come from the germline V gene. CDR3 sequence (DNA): TGTGCCAGCAGGGACACAGGGGGCAGGAGTTACGAGCAGTACTTC. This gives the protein CASRDTGGRSYEQYF.

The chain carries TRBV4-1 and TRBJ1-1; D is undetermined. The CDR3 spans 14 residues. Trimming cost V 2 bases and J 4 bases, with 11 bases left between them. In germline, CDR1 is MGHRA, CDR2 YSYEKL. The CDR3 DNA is TGCGCCAGCAGCCAACCGGGGTCGGGCACTGAAGCTTTCTTT. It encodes CASSQPGSGTEAFF.

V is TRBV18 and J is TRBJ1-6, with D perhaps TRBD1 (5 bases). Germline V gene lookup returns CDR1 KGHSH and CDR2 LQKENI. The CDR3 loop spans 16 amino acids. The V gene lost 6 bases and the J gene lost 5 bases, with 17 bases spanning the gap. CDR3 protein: CASSKGLVRDNSPLHF. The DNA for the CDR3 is TGTGCCAGCTCCAAGGGGCTGGTCCGGGATAATTCACCCCTCCACTTT.

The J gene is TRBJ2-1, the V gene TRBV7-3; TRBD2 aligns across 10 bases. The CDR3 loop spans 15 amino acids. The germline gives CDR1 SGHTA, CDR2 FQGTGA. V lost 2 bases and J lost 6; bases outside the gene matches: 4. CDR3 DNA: TGTGCCAGCAGCTTAGCACTAGCGGGGTCCAATGAGCAGTTCTTC. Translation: CASSLALAGSNEQFF.

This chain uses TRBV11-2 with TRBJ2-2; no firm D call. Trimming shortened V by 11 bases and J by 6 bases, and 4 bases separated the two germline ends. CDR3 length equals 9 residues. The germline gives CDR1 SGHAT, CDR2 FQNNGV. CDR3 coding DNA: TGTGCCGCCGCCGGGGAGCTGTTTTTT. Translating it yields CAAAGELFF.

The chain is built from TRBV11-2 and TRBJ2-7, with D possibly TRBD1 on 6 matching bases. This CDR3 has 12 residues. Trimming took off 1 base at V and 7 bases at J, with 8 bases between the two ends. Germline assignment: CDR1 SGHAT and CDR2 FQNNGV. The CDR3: CASSLVQGEQYF. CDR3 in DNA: TGTGCCAGCAGCTTAGTACAGGGAGAGCAGTACTTC.

The chain's CDR3 is CASSGERGVSYEQYF. In DNA, the CDR3 is TGTGCCAGCAGCGGTGAGCGGGGGGTCTCCTACGAGCAGTACTTC. This chain joins TRBV7-8 and TRBJ2-7, with TRBD2 identical over 9 bases. This CDR3 comprises 15 residues. Trimming removed 5 bases from V and 0 bases from J; junction bases left unmatched: 5. Germline assignment: CDR1 SGHVS and CDR2 FQNEAQ.

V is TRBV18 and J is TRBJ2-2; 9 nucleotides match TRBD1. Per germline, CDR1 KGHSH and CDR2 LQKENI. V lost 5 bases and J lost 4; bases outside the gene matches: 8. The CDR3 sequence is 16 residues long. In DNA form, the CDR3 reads TGTGCCAGCTCATCGTACAGGGGGCTCGGCACCGGGGAGCTGTTTTTT. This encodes CASSSYRGLGTGELFF.

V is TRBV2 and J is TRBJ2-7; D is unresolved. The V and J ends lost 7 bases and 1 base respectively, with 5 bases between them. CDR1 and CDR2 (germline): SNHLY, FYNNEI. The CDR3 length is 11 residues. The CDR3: CASTESYEQYF. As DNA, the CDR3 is TGTGCCAGCACTGAGTCCTACGAGCAGTACTTC.

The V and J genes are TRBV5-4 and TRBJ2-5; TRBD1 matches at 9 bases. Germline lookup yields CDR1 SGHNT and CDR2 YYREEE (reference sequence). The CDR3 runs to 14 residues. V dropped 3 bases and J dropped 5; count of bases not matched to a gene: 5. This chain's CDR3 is CASSSGQGRETQYF. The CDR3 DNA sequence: TGTGCCAGCAGCTCAGGACAGGGGAGGGAGACCCAGTACTTC.

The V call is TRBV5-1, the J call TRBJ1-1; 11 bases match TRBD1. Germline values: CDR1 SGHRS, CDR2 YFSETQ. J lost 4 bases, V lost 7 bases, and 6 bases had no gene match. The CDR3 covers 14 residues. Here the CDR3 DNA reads TGCGCCAGCGGCGCCGGGACAGGGGGCACTGAAGCTTTCTTT. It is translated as CASGAGTGGTEAFF.

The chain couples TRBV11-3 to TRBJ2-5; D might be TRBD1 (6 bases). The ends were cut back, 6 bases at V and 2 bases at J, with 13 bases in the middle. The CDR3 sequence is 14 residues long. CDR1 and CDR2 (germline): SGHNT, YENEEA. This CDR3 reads CASRFTGLQETQYF. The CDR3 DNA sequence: TGTGCCAGCAGGTTTACAGGGCTACAAGAGACCCAGTACTTC.

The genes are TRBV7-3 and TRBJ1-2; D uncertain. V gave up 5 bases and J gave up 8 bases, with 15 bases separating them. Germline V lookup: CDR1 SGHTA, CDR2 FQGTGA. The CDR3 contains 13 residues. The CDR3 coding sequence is TGTGCCAGCAGCCCTGGTACGGTACACGGCTACACCTTC. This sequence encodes CASSPGTVHGYTF. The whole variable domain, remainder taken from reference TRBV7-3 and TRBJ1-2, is GAGVSQTPSNKVTEKGKYVELRCDPISGHTALYWYRQSLGQGPEFLIYFQGTGAADDSGLPNDRFFAVRPEGSVSTLKIQRTERGDSAVYLCASSPGTVHGYTFGSGTRLTVV.

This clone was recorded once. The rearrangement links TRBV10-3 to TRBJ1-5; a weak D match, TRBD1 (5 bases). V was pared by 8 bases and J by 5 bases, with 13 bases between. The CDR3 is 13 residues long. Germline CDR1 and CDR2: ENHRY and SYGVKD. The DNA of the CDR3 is TGTGCCATCTCTGATTGGGACGATCAGCCCCAGCATTTT. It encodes CAISDWDDQPQHF.

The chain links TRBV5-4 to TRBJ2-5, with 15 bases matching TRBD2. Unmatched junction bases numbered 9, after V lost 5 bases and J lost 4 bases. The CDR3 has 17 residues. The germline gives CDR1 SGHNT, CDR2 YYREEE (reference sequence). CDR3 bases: TGTGCCAGCAGTCGGACTAGCGGGGGGGCCAACACAGAGACCCAGTACTTC. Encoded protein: CASSRTSGGANTETQYF. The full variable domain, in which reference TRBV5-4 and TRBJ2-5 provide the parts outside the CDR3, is ETGVTQSPTHLIKTRGQQVTLRCSSQSGHNTVSWYQQALGQGPQFIFQYYREEENGRGNFPPRFSGLQFPNYSSELNVNALELDDSALYLCASSRTSGGANTETQYFGPGTRLLVL.

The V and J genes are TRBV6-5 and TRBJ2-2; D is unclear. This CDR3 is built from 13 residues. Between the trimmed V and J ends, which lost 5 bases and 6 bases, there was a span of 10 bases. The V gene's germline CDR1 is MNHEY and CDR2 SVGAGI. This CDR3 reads CASSPSRSGELFF. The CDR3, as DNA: TGTGCCAGCAGTCCGAGTCGGTCCGGGGAGCTGTTTTTT.

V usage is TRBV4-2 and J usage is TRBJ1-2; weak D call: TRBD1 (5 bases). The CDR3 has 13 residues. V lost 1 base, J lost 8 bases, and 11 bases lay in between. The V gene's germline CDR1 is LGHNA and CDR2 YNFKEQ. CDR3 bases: TGTGCCAGCAGCCAAGTCCTCCAGGGCGGCTACACCTTC. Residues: CASSQVLQGGYTF.

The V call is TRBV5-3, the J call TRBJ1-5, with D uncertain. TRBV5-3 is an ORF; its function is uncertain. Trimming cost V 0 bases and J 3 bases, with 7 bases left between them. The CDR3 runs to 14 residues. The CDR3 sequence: CARSLASPNQPQHF. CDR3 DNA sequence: TGTGCCAGAAGCTTGGCCAGCCCCAATCAGCCCCAGCATTTT.

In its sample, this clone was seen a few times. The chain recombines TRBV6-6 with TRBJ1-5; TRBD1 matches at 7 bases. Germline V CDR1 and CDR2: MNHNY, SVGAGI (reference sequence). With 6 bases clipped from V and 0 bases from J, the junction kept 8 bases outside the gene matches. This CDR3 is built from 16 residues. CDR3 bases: TGTGCCAGCAGCAGGGGGGCCCAAATTAGCAATCAGCCCCAGCATTTT. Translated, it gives CASSRGAQISNQPQHF.

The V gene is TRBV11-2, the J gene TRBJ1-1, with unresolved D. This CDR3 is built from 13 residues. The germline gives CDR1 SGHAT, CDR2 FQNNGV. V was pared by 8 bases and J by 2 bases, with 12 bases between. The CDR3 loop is CASARERNTEAFF. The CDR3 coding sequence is TGTGCCAGCGCCCGGGAGCGCAACACTGAAGCTTTCTTT.

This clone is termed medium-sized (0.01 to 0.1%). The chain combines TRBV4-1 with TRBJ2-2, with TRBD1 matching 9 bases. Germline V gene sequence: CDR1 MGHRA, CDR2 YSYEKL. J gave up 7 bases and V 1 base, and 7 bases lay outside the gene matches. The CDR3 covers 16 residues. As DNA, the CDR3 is TGCGCCAGCAGCCAAGTGTTGGGACAGGGCGGCGGGGAGCTGTTTTTT. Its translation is CASSQVLGQGGGELFF.